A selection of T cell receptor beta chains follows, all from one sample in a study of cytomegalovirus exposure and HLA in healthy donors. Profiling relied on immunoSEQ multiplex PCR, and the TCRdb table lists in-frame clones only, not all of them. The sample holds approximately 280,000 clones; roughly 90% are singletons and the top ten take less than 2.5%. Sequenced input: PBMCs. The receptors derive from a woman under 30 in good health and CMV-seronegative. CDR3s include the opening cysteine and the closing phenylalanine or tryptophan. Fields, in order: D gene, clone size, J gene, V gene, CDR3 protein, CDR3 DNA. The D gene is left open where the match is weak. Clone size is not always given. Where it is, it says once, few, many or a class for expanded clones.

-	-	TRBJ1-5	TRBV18	CASSPADSNQPQHF	TGTGCCAGCTCACCGGCAGATAGCAATCAGCCCCAGCATTTT
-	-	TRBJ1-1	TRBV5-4	CATHGVFDTEAFF	TGTGCCACCCATGGAGTTTTCGACACTGAAGCTTTCTTT
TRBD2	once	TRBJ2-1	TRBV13	CASSLEGAGGHVEQFF	TGTGCCAGCAGCTTAGAAGGGGCGGGGGGGCATGTTGAGCAGTTCTTC
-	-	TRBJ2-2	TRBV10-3	CATRGTTDTGELFF	TGTGCCACCAGGGGGACTACGGACACCGGGGAGCTGTTTTTT
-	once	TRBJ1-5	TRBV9	CASSRGINQPQHF	TGTGCCAGCAGCCGGGGTATCAATCAGCCCCAGCATTTT
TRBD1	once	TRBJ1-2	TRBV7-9	CASSVGGTGNYGYTF	TGTGCCAGCAGCGTAGGCGGGACAGGGAACTATGGCTACACCTTC
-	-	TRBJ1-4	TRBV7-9	CASSFRGGATNEKLFF	TGTGCCAGCAGCTTTAGAGGGGGGGCAACTAATGAAAAACTGTTTTTT
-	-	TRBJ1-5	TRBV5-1	CASSLSGGGHQPQHF	TGCGCCAGCAGCTTGTCCGGTGGGGGCCATCAGCCCCAGCATTTT
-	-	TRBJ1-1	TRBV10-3	CAISESQSEAFF	TGTGCCATCAGTGAGTCCCAATCTGAAGCTTTCTTT
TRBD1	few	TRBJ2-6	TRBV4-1	CASSQPGLQGTGANVLTF	TGCGCCAGCAGCCAACCTGGGCTACAGGGGACTGGGGCCAACGTCCTGACTTTC
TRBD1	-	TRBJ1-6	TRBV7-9	CASSPGQSNSPLHF	TGTGCCAGCAGCCCGGGACAGTCTAATTCACCCCTCCACTTT
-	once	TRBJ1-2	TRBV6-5	CASSYSSAGINYGYTF	TGTGCCAGCAGTTACTCGAGTGCAGGGATTAACTATGGCTACACCTTC
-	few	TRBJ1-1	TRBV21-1	CASSKLDRGQCIEAFF	TGTGCCAGCAGCAAATTGGACAGGGGGCAGTGTATTGAAGCTTTCTTT
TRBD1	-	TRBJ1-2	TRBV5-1	CASSLPGDSQTYGYTF	TGCGCCAGCAGCCTACCAGGGGACAGCCAGACCTATGGCTACACCTTC
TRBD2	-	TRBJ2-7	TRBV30	CAWSGGGYNEQYF	TGTGCCTGGAGCGGCGGGGGGTACAACGAGCAGTACTTC
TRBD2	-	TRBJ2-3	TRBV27	CASSLDHPGLAGGSTDTQYF	TGTGCCAGCAGTTTAGACCATCCGGGACTAGCGGGGGGGAGCACAGATACGCAGTATTTT
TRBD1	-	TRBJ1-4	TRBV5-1	CASSSRDSFNEKLFF	TGCGCCAGCAGCTCCCGGGACAGCTTTAATGAAAAACTGTTTTTT
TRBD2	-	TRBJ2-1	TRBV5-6	CASSLAGGHNEQFF	TGTGCCAGCAGCCTAGCGGGGGGGCACAATGAGCAGTTCTTC
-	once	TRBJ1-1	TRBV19	CASRDGSRATEAFF	TGTGCCAGTAGAGATGGATCCAGGGCAACTGAAGCTTTCTTT
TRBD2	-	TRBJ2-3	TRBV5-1	CASSYGLAGITTDTQYF	TGCGCCAGCAGCTACGGACTAGCGGGAATCACTACAGATACGCAGTATTTT
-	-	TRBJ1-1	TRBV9	CASSVGGGDTEAFF	TGTGCCAGCAGCGTAGGGGGGGGCGACACTGAAGCTTTCTTT
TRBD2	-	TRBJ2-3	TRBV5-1	CASSFGGALSTDTQYF	TGCGCCAGCAGCTTCGGGGGGGCTTTGAGCACAGATACGCAGTATTTT
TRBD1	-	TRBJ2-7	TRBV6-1	CASSEILFGTGVSYEQYF	TGTGCCAGCAGTGAAATACTGTTCGGGACAGGGGTCTCCTACGAGCAGTACTTC
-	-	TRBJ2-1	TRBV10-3	CAISEPGVWSEQFF	TGTGCCATCAGTGAGCCGGGAGTGTGGAGTGAGCAGTTCTTC
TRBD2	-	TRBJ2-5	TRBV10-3	CAISANSGVEETQYF	TGTGCCATCAGTGCGAATAGCGGGGTCGAAGAGACCCAGTACTTC
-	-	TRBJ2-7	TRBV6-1	CASSEGGWRGEEQYF	TGTGCCAGCAGTGAAGGGGGGTGGCGGGGTGAAGAGCAGTACTTC
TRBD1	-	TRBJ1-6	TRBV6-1	CASSEATGFGSLHF	TGTGCCAGCAGTGAAGCGACAGGGTTTGGGTCCCTCCACTTT
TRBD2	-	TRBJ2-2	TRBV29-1	CSVASFSGGTGELFF	TGCAGCGTTGCTTCTTTTAGCGGGGGCACCGGGGAGCTGTTTTTT
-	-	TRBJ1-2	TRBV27	CASKLPGSDGYTF	TGTGCCAGCAAGCTCCCCGGGTCGGATGGCTACACCTTC
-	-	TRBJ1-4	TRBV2	CASSGRQTTNEKLFF	TGTGCCAGCAGTGGTCGACAGACAACTAATGAAAAACTGTTTTTT
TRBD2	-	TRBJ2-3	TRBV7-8	CASAGSGRTDTQYF	TGTGCCAGCGCCGGTAGCGGGAGAACAGATACGCAGTATTTT
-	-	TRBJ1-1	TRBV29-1	CSVEGGAEAFF	TGCAGCGTTGAAGGGGGGGCTGAAGCTTTCTTT
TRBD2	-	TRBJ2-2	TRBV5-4	CASSSGTRGTGELFF	TGTGCCAGCAGCTCCGGGACTAGAGGCACCGGGGAGCTGTTTTTT
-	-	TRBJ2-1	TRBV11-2	CASRTVGGSYNEQFF	TGTGCCAGCCGGACGGTAGGCGGGTCCTACAATGAGCAGTTCTTC
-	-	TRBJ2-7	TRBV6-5	CATSRREGNEQYF	TGTGCCACCTCAAGGAGAGAGGGAAACGAGCAGTACTTC
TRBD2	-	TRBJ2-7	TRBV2	CASSTMTSGLHSYEQYF	TGTGCCAGCAGTACCATGACTAGCGGGTTGCACTCCTACGAGCAGTACTTC
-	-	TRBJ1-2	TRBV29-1	CSAVPGEYYGYTF	TGCAGCGCCGTCCCGGGGGAGTACTATGGCTACACCTTC
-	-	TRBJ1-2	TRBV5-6	CASSFSATANYGYTF	TGTGCCAGCAGCTTTTCGGCCACAGCTAACTATGGCTACACCTTC
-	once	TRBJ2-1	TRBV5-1	CASSPNNEQFF	TGCGCCAGCAGCCCTAACAATGAGCAGTTCTTC
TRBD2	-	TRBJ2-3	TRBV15	CATSLTGGLAGAQSTQYF	TGTGCCACCAGCCTTACAGGGGGACTAGCGGGGGCCCAGAGTACGCAGTATTTT
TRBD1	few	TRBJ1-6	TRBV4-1	CASSQQQGANSPLHF	TGCGCCAGCAGCCAGCAACAGGGGGCTAACTCACCCCTCCACTTT
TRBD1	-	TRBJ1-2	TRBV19	CASSILGQGYSNYGYTF	TGTGCCAGTAGTATATTGGGACAGGGTTATTCTAACTATGGCTACACCTTC
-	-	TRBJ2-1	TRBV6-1	CASRLLSDYNEQFF	TGTGCCAGCAGACTATTATCTGACTACAATGAGCAGTTCTTC
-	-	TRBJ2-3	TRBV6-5	CASSRRTAYTDTQYF	TGTGCCAGCAGCCGCAGGACAGCTTACACAGATACGCAGTATTTT
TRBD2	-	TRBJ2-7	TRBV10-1	CASSPSGGRYEQYF	TGCGCCAGCAGCCCATCGGGAGGGAGGTACGAGCAGTACTTC
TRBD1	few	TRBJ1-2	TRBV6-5	CASSRQGAGYGYTF	TGTGCCAGCAGCCGACAGGGGGCAGGGTATGGCTACACCTTC
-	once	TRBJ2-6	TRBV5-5	CASSFLSGANVLTF	TGTGCCAGCAGCTTCCTCTCTGGGGCCAACGTCCTGACTTTC
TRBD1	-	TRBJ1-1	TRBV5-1	CASSPDRANTEAFF	TGCGCCAGCAGCCCCGACAGGGCGAACACTGAAGCTTTCTTT
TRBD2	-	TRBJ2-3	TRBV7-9	CASSLDRGGDTQYF	TGTGCCAGCAGCTTAGATCGGGGGGGAGATACGCAGTATTTT
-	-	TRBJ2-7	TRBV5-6	CASSLEGGGYYEQYF	TGTGCCAGCAGCTTGGAGGGGGGGGGATACTACGAGCAGTACTTC
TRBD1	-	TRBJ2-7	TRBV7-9	CASSQSQGASEQYF	TGTGCCAGCAGCCAATCACAGGGGGCTAGTGAGCAGTACTTC
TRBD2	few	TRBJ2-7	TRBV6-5	CASSYSSAGGRYEQYF	TGTGCCAGCAGTTACTCGTCAGCGGGGGGACGGTACGAGCAGTACTTC
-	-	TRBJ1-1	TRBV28	CASSLALNTEAFF	TGTGCCAGCAGTCTAGCACTGAACACTGAAGCTTTCTTT
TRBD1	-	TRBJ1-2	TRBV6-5	CASSRDRGGSSYTF	TGTGCCAGCAGCCGAGACAGGGGGGGCTCCAGCTACACCTTC